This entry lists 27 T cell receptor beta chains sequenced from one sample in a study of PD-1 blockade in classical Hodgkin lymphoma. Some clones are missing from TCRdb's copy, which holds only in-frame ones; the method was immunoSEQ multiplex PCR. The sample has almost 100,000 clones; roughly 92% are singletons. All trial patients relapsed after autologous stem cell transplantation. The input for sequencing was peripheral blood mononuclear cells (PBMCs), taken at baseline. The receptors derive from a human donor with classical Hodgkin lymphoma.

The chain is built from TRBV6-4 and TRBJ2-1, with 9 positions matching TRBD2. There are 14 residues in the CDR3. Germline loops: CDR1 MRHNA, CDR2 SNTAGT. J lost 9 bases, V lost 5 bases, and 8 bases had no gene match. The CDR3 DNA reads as TGTGCCAGCAGTCGACTAGCGGCGGGGGGTGAGCAGTTCTTC. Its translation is CASSRLAAGGEQFF.

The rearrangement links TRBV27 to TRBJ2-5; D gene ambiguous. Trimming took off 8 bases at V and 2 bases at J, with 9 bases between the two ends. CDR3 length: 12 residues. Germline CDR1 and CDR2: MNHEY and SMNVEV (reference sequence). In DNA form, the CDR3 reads TGTGCCAGCGGATGGGTTCAAGAGACCCAGTACTTC. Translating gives CASGWVQETQYF.

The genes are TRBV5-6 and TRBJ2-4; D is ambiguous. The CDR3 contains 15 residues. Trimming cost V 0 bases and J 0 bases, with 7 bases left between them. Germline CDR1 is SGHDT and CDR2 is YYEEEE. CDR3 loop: CASSLAAVAKNIQYF. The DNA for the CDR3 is TGTGCCAGCAGCTTGGCTGCGGTAGCCAAAAACATTCAGTACTTC.

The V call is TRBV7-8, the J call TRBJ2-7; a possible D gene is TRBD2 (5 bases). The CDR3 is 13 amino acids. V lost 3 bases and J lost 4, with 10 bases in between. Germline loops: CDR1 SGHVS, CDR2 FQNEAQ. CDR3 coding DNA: TGTGCCAGCAGCTTGTACAGCGGTTACGAGCAGTACTTC. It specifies CASSLYSGYEQYF.

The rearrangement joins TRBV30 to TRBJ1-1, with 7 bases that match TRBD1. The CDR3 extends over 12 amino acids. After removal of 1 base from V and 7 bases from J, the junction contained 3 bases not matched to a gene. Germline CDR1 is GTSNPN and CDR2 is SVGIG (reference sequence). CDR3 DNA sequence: TGTGCCTGGAGTGGACAGGGCCATGAAGCTTTCTTT. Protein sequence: CAWSGQGHEAFF.

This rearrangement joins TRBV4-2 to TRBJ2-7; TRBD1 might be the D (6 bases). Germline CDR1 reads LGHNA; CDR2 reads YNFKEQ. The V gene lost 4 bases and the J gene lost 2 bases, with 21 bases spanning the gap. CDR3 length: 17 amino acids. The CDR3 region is CASSPTRTANKAYEQYF. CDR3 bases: TGTGCCAGCAGCCCAACCCGGACAGCAAACAAAGCCTACGAGCAGTACTTC.

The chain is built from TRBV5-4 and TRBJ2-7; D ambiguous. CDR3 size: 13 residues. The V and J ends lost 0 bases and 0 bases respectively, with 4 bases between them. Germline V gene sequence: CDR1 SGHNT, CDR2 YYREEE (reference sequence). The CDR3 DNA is TGTGCCAGCAGCTTGGCCCACTCCTACGAGCAGTACTTC. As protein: CASSLAHSYEQYF.

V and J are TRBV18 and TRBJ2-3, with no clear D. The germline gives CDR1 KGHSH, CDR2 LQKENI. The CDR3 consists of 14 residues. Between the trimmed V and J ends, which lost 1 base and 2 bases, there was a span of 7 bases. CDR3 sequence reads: CASSPRAHTDTQYF. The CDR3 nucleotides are TGTGCCAGCTCACCACGGGCTCACACAGATACGCAGTATTTT.

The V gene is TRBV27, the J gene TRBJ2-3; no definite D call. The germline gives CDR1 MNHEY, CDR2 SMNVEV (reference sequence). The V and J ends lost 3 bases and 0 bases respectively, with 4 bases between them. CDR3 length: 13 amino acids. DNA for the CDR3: TGTGCCAGCAGTTTCCCTAGCACAGATACGCAGTATTTT. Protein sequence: CASSFPSTDTQYF.

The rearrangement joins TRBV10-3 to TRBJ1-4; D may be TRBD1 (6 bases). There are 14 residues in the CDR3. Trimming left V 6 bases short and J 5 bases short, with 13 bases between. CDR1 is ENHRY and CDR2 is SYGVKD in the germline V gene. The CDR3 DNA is TGTGCCATCAGAGCTGGACAGCCAAATGAAAAACTGTTTTTT. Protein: CAIRAGQPNEKLFF.

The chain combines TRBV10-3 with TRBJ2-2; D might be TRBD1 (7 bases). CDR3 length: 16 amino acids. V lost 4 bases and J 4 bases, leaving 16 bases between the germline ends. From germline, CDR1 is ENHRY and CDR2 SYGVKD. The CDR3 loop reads CAISVGGGLGTGELFF. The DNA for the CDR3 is TGTGCCATCAGTGTAGGAGGGGGCTTGGGCACCGGGGAGCTGTTTTTT.

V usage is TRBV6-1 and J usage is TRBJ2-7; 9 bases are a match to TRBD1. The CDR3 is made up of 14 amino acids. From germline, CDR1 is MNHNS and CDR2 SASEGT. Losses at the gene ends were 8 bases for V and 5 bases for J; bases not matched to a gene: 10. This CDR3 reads CASGGDRVVDEQYF. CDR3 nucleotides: TGTGCCAGCGGAGGGGACAGGGTGGTTGACGAGCAGTACTTC.

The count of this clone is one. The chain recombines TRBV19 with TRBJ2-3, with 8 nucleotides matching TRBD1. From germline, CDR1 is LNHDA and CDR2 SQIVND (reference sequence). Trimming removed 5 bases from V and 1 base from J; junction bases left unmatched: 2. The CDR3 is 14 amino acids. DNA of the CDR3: TGTGCCAGTAGTGACAGGGGCGGCACAGATACGCAGTATTTT. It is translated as CASSDRGGTDTQYF. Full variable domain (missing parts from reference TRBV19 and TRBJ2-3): DGGITQSPKYLFRKEGQNVTLSCEQNLNHDAMYWYRQDPGQGLRLIYYSQIVNDFQKGDIAEGYSVSREKKESFPLTVTSAQKNPTAFYLCASSDRGGTDTQYFGPGTRLTVL.

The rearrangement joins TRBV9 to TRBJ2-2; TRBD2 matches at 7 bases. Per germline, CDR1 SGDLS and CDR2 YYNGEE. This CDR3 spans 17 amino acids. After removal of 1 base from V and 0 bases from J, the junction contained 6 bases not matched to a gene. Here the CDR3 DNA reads TGTGCCAGCAGCGTAACTAAAGCGGGACCGAACACCGGGGAGCTGTTTTTT. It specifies CASSVTKAGPNTGELFF. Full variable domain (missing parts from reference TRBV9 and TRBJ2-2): DSGVTQTPKHLITATGQRVTLRCSPRSGDLSVYWYQQSLDQGLQFLIQYYNGEERAKGNILERFSAQQFPDLHSELNLSSLELGDSALYFCASSVTKAGPNTGELFFGEGSRLTVL.

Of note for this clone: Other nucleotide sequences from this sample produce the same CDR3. CDR3 sequence reads: CASSRQGTDTQYF. Written as DNA, the CDR3 is TGTGCCAGCAGTCGACAGGGCACAGATACGCAGTATTTT. This sequence joins TRBV6-1 and TRBJ2-3; TRBD1 might be the D (6 bases). Germline V gives CDR1 MNHNS, CDR2 SASEGT. The CDR3 consists of 13 residues. V lost 5 bases to trimming and J lost 1 base, with 7 bases between them.

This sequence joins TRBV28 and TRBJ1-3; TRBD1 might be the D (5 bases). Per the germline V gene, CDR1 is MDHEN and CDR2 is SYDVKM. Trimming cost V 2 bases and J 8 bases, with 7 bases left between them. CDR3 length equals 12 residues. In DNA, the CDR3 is TGTGCCAGCAGTTTAGGGGGATACACCATATATTTT. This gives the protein CASSLGGYTIYF.

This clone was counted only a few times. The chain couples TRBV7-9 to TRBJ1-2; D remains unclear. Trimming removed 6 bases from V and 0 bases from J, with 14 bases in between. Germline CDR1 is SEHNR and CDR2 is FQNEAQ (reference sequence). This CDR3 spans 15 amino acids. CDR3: CASRPPGISNYGYTF. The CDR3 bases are TGTGCCAGCAGGCCTCCGGGGATCTCTAACTATGGCTACACCTTC.

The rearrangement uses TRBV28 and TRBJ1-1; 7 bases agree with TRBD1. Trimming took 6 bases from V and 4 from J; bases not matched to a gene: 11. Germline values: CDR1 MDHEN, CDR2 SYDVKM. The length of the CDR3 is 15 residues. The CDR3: CASSRRQGKSTEAFF. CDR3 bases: TGTGCCAGCAGCCGAAGACAGGGTAAGAGCACTGAAGCTTTCTTT.

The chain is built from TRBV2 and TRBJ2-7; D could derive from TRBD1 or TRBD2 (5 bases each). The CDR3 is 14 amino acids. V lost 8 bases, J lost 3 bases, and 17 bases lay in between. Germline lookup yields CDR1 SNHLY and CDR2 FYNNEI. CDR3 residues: CASLEGLQVYEQYF. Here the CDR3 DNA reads TGTGCCAGCCTAGAGGGCCTACAGGTCTACGAGCAGTACTTC.

CDR3 sequence: CASSAGLSYEQYF. DNA for the CDR3: TGTGCCAGCAGTGCGGGGCTCTCCTACGAGCAGTACTTC. The chain is built from TRBV6-1 and TRBJ2-7; possibly TRBD1 or TRBD2 for D (5 bases each). Trimming took off 4 bases at V and 0 bases at J, with 7 bases between the two ends. The CDR3 sequence is 13 residues long. From germline, CDR1 is MNHNS and CDR2 SASEGT.

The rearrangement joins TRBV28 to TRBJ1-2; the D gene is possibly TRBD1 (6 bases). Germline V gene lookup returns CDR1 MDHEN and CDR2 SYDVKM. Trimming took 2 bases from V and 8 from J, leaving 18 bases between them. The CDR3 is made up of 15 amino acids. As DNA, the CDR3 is TGTGCCAGCAGTTTAGTCCCCCGACAGGTTGGGGGCTACACCTTC. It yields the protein CASSLVPRQVGGYTF.

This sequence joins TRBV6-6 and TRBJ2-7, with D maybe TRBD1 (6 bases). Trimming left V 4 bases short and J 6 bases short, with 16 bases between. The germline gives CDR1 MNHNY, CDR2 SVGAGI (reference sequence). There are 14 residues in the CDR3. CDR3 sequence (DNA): TGTGCCAGCAGTTTCCCTTACAGGGCCGGCGAGCAGTACTTC. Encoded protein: CASSFPYRAGEQYF.

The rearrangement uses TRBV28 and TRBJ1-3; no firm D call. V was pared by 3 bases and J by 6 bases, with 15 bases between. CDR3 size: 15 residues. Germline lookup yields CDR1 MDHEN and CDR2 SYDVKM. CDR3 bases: TGTGCCAGCAGTTTGTGGCAGTCCGCGGTAAACACCATATATTTT. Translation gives CASSLWQSAVNTIYF.

The DNA for the CDR3 is TGCGCCAGCAGTGAGACCCGGGACAGAAACTATGGCTACACCTTC. Protein: CASSETRDRNYGYTF. J is TRBJ1-2 and V is TRBV10-2, with 7 positions matching TRBD1. Germline CDR1 reads WSHSY; CDR2 reads SAAADI. The CDR3 loop spans 15 amino acids. Trimming at V came to 2 bases and at J to 2 bases, leaving 5 bases not matched to a gene.

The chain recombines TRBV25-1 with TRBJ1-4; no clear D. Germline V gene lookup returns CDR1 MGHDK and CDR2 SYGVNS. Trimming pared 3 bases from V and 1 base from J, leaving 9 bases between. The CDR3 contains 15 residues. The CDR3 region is CASSDPRLTNEKLFF. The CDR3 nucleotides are TGTGCCAGCAGTGACCCAAGACTAACTAATGAAAAACTGTTTTTT.

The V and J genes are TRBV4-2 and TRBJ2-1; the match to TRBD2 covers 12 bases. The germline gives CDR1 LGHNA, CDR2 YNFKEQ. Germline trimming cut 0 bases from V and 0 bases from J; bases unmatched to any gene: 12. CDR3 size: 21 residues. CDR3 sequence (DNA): TGTGCCAGCAGCCAAGATTCCCCTCCCCTAGCGGGAGGGATCTCCTACAATGAGCAGTTCTTC. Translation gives CASSQDSPPLAGGISYNEQFF.

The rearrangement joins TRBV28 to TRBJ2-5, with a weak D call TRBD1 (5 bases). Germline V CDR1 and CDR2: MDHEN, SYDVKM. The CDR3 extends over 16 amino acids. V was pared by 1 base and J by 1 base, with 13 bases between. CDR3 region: CASSLYGGQAQETQYF. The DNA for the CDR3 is TGTGCCAGCAGTTTATATGGTGGACAAGCCCAAGAGACCCAGTACTTC. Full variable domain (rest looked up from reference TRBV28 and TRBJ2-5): DVKVTQSSRYLVKRTGEKVFLECVQDMDHENMFWYRQDPGLGLRLIYFSYDVKMKEKGDIPEGYSVSREKKERFSLILESASTNQTSMYLCASSLYGGQAQETQYFGPGTRLLVL.